The 19 T cell receptor beta chains below all came from one sample that was sequenced in a study of blood T cell repertoires in COVID-19. Produced via immunoSEQ multiplex PCR; TCRdb's table is partial and in-frame only. This table has approximately 480,000 clones, roughly 89% appearing once. Sequencing used peripheral blood. Receptors originate from a man in his late teens or twenties with COVID-19, enrolled during active disease.

The chain uses TRBV12-3 or TRBV12-4 and TRBJ1-5, with D unresolved. This CDR3 has 13 residues. Trimming removed 5 bases at V and 5 bases at J, with 10 bases between. CDR3 coding DNA: TGTGCCAGCAGTATCGGTCGGTATCAGCCCCAGCATTTT. It translates to CASSIGRYQPQHF.

The chain recombines TRBV6-4 with TRBJ1-5; D is undetermined. The CDR3 spans 13 residues. Germline CDR1 is MRHNA and CDR2 is SNTAGT. The V gene lost 2 bases and the J gene lost 5 bases, with 7 bases spanning the gap. The CDR3 DNA is TGTGCCAGCAGTGACGCAGTGGATCAGCCCCAGCATTTT. It yields the protein CASSDAVDQPQHF.

The genes are TRBV5-6 and TRBJ2-7; D may be TRBD2 (6 bases). Germline V gene data show CDR1 as SGHDT and CDR2 as YYEEEE. CDR3 length: 15 amino acids. Trimming left V 2 bases short and J 5 bases short, with 17 bases between. The CDR3 DNA follows: TGTGCCAGCAGCTTCGGAGGGAGGAGTTATCACGAGCAGTACTTC. Its protein is CASSFGGRSYHEQYF.

The CDR3 here is CASSDRGIPSSEQFF. CDR3 DNA sequence: TGTGCCAGCAGCGACCGGGGGATCCCTTCTAGTGAGCAGTTCTTC. The rearrangement uses TRBV7-9 and TRBJ2-1; perhaps TRBD2 as D (6 bases). CDR3 size: 15 residues. Germline V CDR1 and CDR2: SEHNR, FQNEAQ (reference sequence). Trimming removed 5 bases at V and 9 bases at J, with 20 bases between.

The chain combines TRBV5-1 with TRBJ2-6, with 10 bases matching TRBD1. CDR3 length equals 13 residues. J lost 11 bases, V lost 7 bases, and 6 bases had no gene match. Germline V gene sequence: CDR1 SGHRS, CDR2 YFSETQ. The CDR3 DNA reads TGCGCCAGCGCCTCCGGGACAGGGGACGTCCTGACTTTC. Amino acids: CASASGTGDVLTF.

In this sample, this clone turned up once. This chain connects TRBV18 to TRBJ1-2; D possibly corresponds to TRBD1 (6 bases). This CDR3 contains 14 residues. With 2 bases removed from V and 4 bases from J, the gap between germline ends came to 11 bases. In germline, CDR1 is KGHSH, CDR2 LQKENI. The CDR3 nucleotides are TGTGCCAGCTCACCAGGACAGCTGAGCTATGGCTACACCTTC. This translates into CASSPGQLSYGYTF.

CDR3 amino acids: CASSGHGGSSYNEQFF. CDR3 nucleotides: TGTGCCAGCAGCGGGCACGGCGGGAGCTCCTACAATGAGCAGTTCTTC. The gene calls are TRBV9 and TRBJ2-1, with TRBD2 identical over 7 bases. The CDR3 is made up of 16 amino acids. Losses at the gene ends were 3 bases for V and 0 bases for J; bases not matched to a gene: 6. CDR1 is SGDLS, CDR2 YYNGEE, per germline.

This clone was seen once. V usage is TRBV27 and J usage is TRBJ2-2, with D tentatively TRBD1 (7 bases). Trimming cost V 2 bases and J 4 bases, with 8 bases left between them. Germline loops: CDR1 MNHEY, CDR2 SMNVEV (reference sequence). The CDR3 has 14 amino acids. The CDR3 reads CASSLQGGTGELFF. The CDR3 DNA follows: TGTGCCAGCAGTTTACAGGGGGGCACCGGGGAGCTGTTTTTT.

This clone was observed a few times. This rearrangement joins TRBV4-1 to TRBJ2-7; 8 nucleotides agree with TRBD1. This CDR3 region has 16 residues. Trimming took 4 bases from V and 2 from J; bases not matched to a gene: 10. The V gene's germline CDR1 is MGHRA and CDR2 YSYEKL. CDR3 protein: CASSPLGDRSTYEQYF. The CDR3 DNA reads as TGCGCCAGCAGCCCCTTGGGGGACAGGAGTACCTACGAGCAGTACTTC.

This clone showed up many times. The rearrangement uses TRBV24-1 and TRBJ1-1; unclear D gene. Deletions cut 2 bases from V and 2 bases from J, with 5 bases between. The CDR3 runs 13 residues. Germline CDR1 reads KGHDR; CDR2 reads SFDVKD. This CDR3 reads CATSDYPNTEAFF. The CDR3 region has the DNA TGTGCCACCAGTGATTATCCTAACACTGAAGCTTTCTTT.

The chain joins TRBV19 to TRBJ1-6; D uncertain. Germline V lookup: CDR1 LNHDA, CDR2 SQIVND (reference sequence). The CDR3 has 15 residues. The V gene lost 7 bases and the J gene lost 3 bases, with 13 bases spanning the gap. The CDR3 loop is CASTMNGFYNSPLHF. Here the CDR3 DNA reads TGTGCCAGTACCATGAACGGGTTCTATAATTCACCCCTCCACTTT.

This chain joins TRBV7-3 and TRBJ2-3, with 9 bases lining up with TRBD2. V shed 11 bases and J 6 bases; nucleotides not matched to a gene: 15. The CDR3 length is 15 residues. Germline V gene sequence: CDR1 SGHTA, CDR2 FQGTGA. The CDR3, as DNA: TGTGCCCCGGTGGCGGGAGGGCGCCGGGCTGATACGCAGTATTTT. This encodes CAPVAGGRRADTQYF.

The chain carries TRBV5-1 and TRBJ2-2; TRBD1 is a possible D gene (6 bases). Germline V gene sequence: CDR1 SGHRS, CDR2 YFSETQ. V was trimmed by 4 bases and J by 6 bases, leaving 13 bases between them. The CDR3 contains 14 residues. The CDR3 DNA sequence: TGCGCCAGCAGCGTGACAGGTGTCCCCGGGGAGCTGTTTTTT. Amino acid sequence: CASSVTGVPGELFF.

This clone was seen ten or more times. The rearrangement links TRBV7-8 to TRBJ2-5; 12 bases are shared with TRBD2. Germline CDR1 SGHVS, CDR2 FQNEAQ. J was trimmed by 4 bases and V by 0 bases; bases with no gene match: 3. The CDR3 extends over 16 amino acids. CDR3 region: CASSLASSGRGETQYF. Here the CDR3 DNA reads TGTGCCAGCAGCTTAGCGTCTAGCGGGAGGGGAGAGACCCAGTACTTC.

This chain uses TRBV4-1 with TRBJ1-3; 10 nucleotides agree with TRBD1. The germline gives CDR1 MGHRA, CDR2 YSYEKL. The J segment lost 0 bases and the V segment lost 4 bases, leaving 0 bases of the junction unmatched. The CDR3 sequence is 15 residues long. The CDR3 DNA is TGCGCCAGCAGCCGGGACAGGGGCTCTGGAAACACCATATATTTT. Protein: CASSRDRGSGNTIYF.

The gene calls are TRBV3-1 (or the pseudogene TRBV3-2) and TRBJ2-3; perhaps TRBD1 as D (6 bases). Germline lookup yields CDR1 LGHDT and CDR2 YNNKEL (reference sequence). The CDR3 contains 15 residues. V was pared by 0 bases and J by 8 bases, with 15 bases between. DNA for the CDR3: TGTGCCAGCAGCCAAGAATGGCAGGGGAAGGCTACGCAGTATTTT. This sequence encodes CASSQEWQGKATQYF.

The chain has TRBV6-6 and TRBJ1-5, with 8 bases fitting TRBD1. The CDR3 consists of 16 residues. Looked up from germline, CDR1 is MNHNY and CDR2 is SVGAGI (reference sequence). Germline trimming cut 7 bases from V and 0 bases from J; bases unmatched to any gene: 8. The CDR3 sequence is CASKQGGYNSNQPQHF. The CDR3 region has the DNA TGTGCCAGCAAACAGGGGGGTTATAATAGCAATCAGCCCCAGCATTTT.

The J gene is TRBJ1-6, the V gene TRBV2, with 9 bases fitting TRBD1. The CDR3 is 13 amino acids. Germline loops: CDR1 SNHLY, CDR2 FYNNEI. Trimming at V came to 10 bases and at J to 8 bases, leaving 6 bases not matched to a gene. The CDR3 here is CAIQGAEDSPLHF. The CDR3 DNA is TGTGCCATACAGGGGGCTGAAGATTCACCCCTCCACTTT.

The table lists this clone with a count of one. The V call is TRBV5-5, the J call TRBJ1-1; 8 bases fit TRBD1. Trimming cost V 2 bases and J 5 bases; bases outside gene matches: 5. Per the germline V gene, CDR1 is SGHKS and CDR2 is YYEKEE (reference sequence). This CDR3 region has 14 residues. This CDR3 is CASSFSQGGTEAFF. For the CDR3, the DNA is TGTGCCAGCAGCTTTTCACAGGGGGGGACTGAAGCTTTCTTT.